What follows is one T cell receptor beta chain and its context. The sample is drawn from a study of blood T cell repertoires in COVID-19. Study details: Acute-phase and convalescent COVID-19 samples originated in the United States, Italy and Spain. Sample material is recorded as cDNA or gDNA derived from T cells, B-cell-depleted T cells, or PBMCs.

CDR3 length: 14 residues. The V and J ends lost 0 bases and 7 bases respectively, with 12 bases between them. Germline CDR1 is SGHTA and CDR2 is FQGNSA. In the original processing: The assay estimated nucleated cells by amplifying reference gene primers. The data were produced by immunoSEQ multiplex PCR, yet TCRdb's version contains in-frame clones alone and is incomplete. V and J calls and clone size are as listed in that table; D and trimming were resolved from the DNA. This repertoire shows about 51,000 clones, 75% to 90% found once; its top ten account for roughly 14%. What was sequenced was peripheral blood. The receptor's source is a human donor with acute or convalescent COVID-19. The donor label of this sample is uncertain. This chain links TRBV7-2 with TRBJ1-1, with D maybe TRBD1 (5 bases). The CDR3 reads CASSLAWGGSEAFF. The CDR3 region has the DNA TGTGCCAGCAGCTTAGCTTGGGGCGGGAGTGAAGCTTTCTTT.